These 17 T cell receptor beta chains came from one sample sequenced in a study of cytomegalovirus exposure and HLA in healthy donors (dated by TCRdb to about 2017). To prepare the library, the immunoSEQ multiplex PCR assay was applied. For the multiplex PCR, a mixture combining 60 forward primers for TCR Vbeta segments and 13 reverse primers for TCR Jbeta segments was used. Not all clones reach the TCRdb copy of this immuneACCESS table, which keeps in-frame sequences only. Checked studies attribute under half of the gap to unresolved V genes and leave the rest unexplained. The sample records about 83,000 clones, more than 80% of which are singletons. The ten largest clones take up 1.5% to 2% of the sample. Sequencing was carried out using PBMCs. These receptors originate from a woman aged 30 to 39 in good health and CMV-seronegative.

This clone was found a few times. This chain links TRBV29-1 with TRBJ1-6, with 9 bases identical to TRBD1. The V and J ends lost 6 bases and 5 bases, in that order; junction bases with no gene match: 5. The CDR3 covers 14 residues. Germline V CDR1 and CDR2: SQVTM, ANQGSEA. CDR3 amino acids: CSVAGTGNNSPLHF. In DNA form, the CDR3 reads TGCAGCGTGGCCGGGACAGGGAATAATTCACCCCTCCACTTT.

The gene calls are TRBV11-3 and TRBJ2-5; D is unclear. Per the germline V gene, CDR1 is SGHNT and CDR2 is YENEEA. V lost 3 bases, J lost 0 bases, and 2 bases lay in between. CDR3 length: 12 residues. CDR3 bases: TGTGCCAGCAGCTTTAACCAAGAGACCCAGTACTTC. Translated, it gives CASSFNQETQYF.

V and J are TRBV5-1 and TRBJ1-1, with D perhaps matching TRBD1 (6 bases). Germline V gene data show CDR1 as SGHRS and CDR2 as YFSETQ. This CDR3 is 14 amino acids long. V lost 3 bases and J lost 1, with 10 bases in between. CDR3 in amino acids: CASSSTGRNTEAFF. CDR3 sequence (DNA): TGCGCCAGCAGCTCGACAGGCCGGAACACTGAAGCTTTCTTT.

The gene calls are TRBV27 and TRBJ1-1; the D gene is possibly TRBD1 (6 bases). This CDR3 region has 15 residues. V was shortened by 1 base and J by 3 bases, with 12 bases between the two germline ends. Germline assignment: CDR1 MNHEY and CDR2 SMNVEV (reference sequence). The DNA for the CDR3 is TGTGCCAGCAGTTTATGGGCAGGGGCACACACTGAAGCTTTCTTT. Its translation: CASSLWAGAHTEAFF.

The gene calls are TRBV10-3 and TRBJ2-3, with 12 bases matching TRBD2. V lost 7 bases to trimming and J lost 2 bases; unmatched junction nucleotides: 7. CDR1 is ENHRY and CDR2 is SYGVKD in the germline V gene. This CDR3 has 16 residues. The CDR3 nucleotides are TGTGCCATCACCAGACTAGCGGGAGTTCCCACAGATACGCAGTATTTT. Translating it yields CAITRLAGVPTDTQYF.

The chain joins TRBV5-1 to TRBJ2-7; D uncertain. V was pared by 0 bases and J by 0 bases, with 7 bases between. Germline values: CDR1 SGHRS, CDR2 YFSETQ. The CDR3 is 14 amino acids. DNA of the CDR3: TGCGCCAGCAGCTTGGTTGGCAGCTCCTACGAGCAGTACTTC. Protein product: CASSLVGSSYEQYF.

Concerning this clone: The same CDR3 is also encoded by other DNA sequences in this sample. The V call is TRBV9, the J call TRBJ1-2; D is perhaps TRBD1 (5 bases). V was pared by 0 bases and J by 4 bases, with 13 bases between. This CDR3 contains 15 residues. CDR1 is SGDLS, CDR2 YYNGEE, per germline. CDR3: CASSVAAGESYGYTF. CDR3 coding DNA: TGTGCCAGCAGCGTAGCCGCGGGGGAGAGCTATGGCTACACCTTC.

The chain employs TRBV5-1 and TRBJ1-1, with a weak D call TRBD1 (6 bases). The CDR3 sequence is 15 residues long. Trimming removed 4 bases from V and 1 base from J, with 14 bases in between. Germline V gene data show CDR1 as SGHRS and CDR2 as YFSETQ. The CDR3 here is CASSPGHLTNTEAFF. The DNA for the CDR3 is TGCGCCAGCAGCCCGGGACACCTGACGAACACTGAAGCTTTCTTT.

Details on this clone: The germline gene is not matched at one end of the junction; a read error may be the cause. V usage is TRBV7-7 and J usage is TRBJ2-5; no clear D gene. The CDR3 contains 13 residues. Germline loops: CDR1 SSHAT, CDR2 FNYEAQ (reference sequence). In nucleotides, the CDR3 is TGTGCTAGCAGCTCCCCAGGAAAAGAGACCCAGTACTTC. It translates to CASSSPGKETQYF.

The chain uses TRBV19 and TRBJ1-1, with 11 bases that match TRBD1. Trimming cost V 6 bases and J 4 bases; bases outside gene matches: 1. The CDR3 runs to 13 residues. The V gene's germline CDR1 is LNHDA and CDR2 SQIVND (reference sequence). CDR3 nucleotides: TGTGCCAGTAGAGGACAGGGGGCCACTGAAGCTTTCTTT. This sequence encodes CASRGQGATEAFF. The whole variable domain, filled in from reference TRBV19 and TRBJ1-1, reads DGGITQSPKYLFRKEGQNVTLSCEQNLNHDAMYWYRQDPGQGLRLIYYSQIVNDFQKGDIAEGYSVSREKKESFPLTVTSAQKNPTAFYLCASRGQGATEAFFGQGTRLTVV.

The chain couples TRBV5-6 to TRBJ2-1, with 8 bases lining up with TRBD1. The V and J ends lost 2 bases and 6 bases, in that order; junction bases with no gene match: 7. The CDR3 runs 15 residues. Per the germline V gene, CDR1 is SGHDT and CDR2 is YYEEEE. The CDR3 here is CASSLYGQGVNEQFF. In nucleotides, the CDR3 is TGTGCCAGCAGCTTATACGGACAGGGTGTCAATGAGCAGTTCTTC.

The chain combines TRBV25-1 with TRBJ1-2, with unresolved D. The CDR3 extends over 16 amino acids. Germline loops: CDR1 MGHDK, CDR2 SYGVNS. V was trimmed by 2 bases and J by 2 bases, leaving 15 bases between them. The CDR3 loop is CASSEGGTLSNYGYTF. The CDR3 DNA reads as TGTGCCAGCAGTGAAGGAGGAACGCTGAGCAACTATGGCTACACCTTC.

The V gene is TRBV28, the J gene TRBJ1-5; TRBD1 matches 7 bases. Germline V gene data show CDR1 as MDHEN and CDR2 as SYDVKM. V shed 3 bases and J 2 bases; nucleotides not matched to a gene: 7. The CDR3 contains 16 residues. CDR3 loop: CASSLWTGGGNQPQHF. The CDR3 DNA reads TGTGCCAGCAGTTTGTGGACAGGTGGCGGCAATCAGCCCCAGCATTTT. Full variable domain (remainder filled in from reference TRBV28 and TRBJ1-5): DVKVTQSSRYLVKRTGEKVFLECVQDMDHENMFWYRQDPGLGLRLIYFSYDVKMKEKGDIPEGYSVSREKKERFSLILESASTNQTSMYLCASSLWTGGGNQPQHFGDGTRLSIL.

The chain carries TRBV19 and TRBJ2-1, with a tentative D call TRBD2 (6 bases). V lost 6 bases to trimming and J lost 2 bases, with 17 bases between them. The CDR3 is made up of 16 amino acids. Per germline, CDR1 LNHDA and CDR2 SQIVND (reference sequence). The CDR3, as DNA: TGTGCCAGTAGCCCTCGGGGGAGGAGCCCCTACAATGAGCAGTTCTTC. The encoded protein is CASSPRGRSPYNEQFF.

This clone has just a few counts. The chain couples TRBV6-1 to TRBJ1-5; the D is unclear. The CDR3 spans 13 residues. V lost 6 bases to trimming and J lost 2 bases, with 8 bases between them. Germline-derived CDR1 and CDR2 are MNHNS and SASEGT. The CDR3 region has the DNA TGTGCCAGCAGCCCACGGGGCAATCAGCCCCAGCATTTT. This gives the protein CASSPRGNQPQHF.

J is TRBJ1-1 and V is TRBV27; TRBD1 is a possible D gene (5 bases). The CDR3 runs 14 residues. CDR1 and CDR2 (germline): MNHEY, SMNVEV (reference sequence). Trimming left V 6 bases short and J 1 base short, with 12 bases between. The CDR3 DNA sequence: TGTGCCAGCAGCCCCACAGGTCAGAACACTGAAGCTTTCTTT. This codes for CASSPTGQNTEAFF.

J is TRBJ1-1 and V is TRBV4-2; 7 bases align to TRBD1. The CDR3 length is 16 residues. The germline CDR1 and CDR2 sequences are LGHNA and YNFKEQ. V lost 0 bases, J lost 2 bases, and 6 bases stayed unmatched. CDR3 coding DNA: TGTGCCAGCAGCCAAGATCCCAGGGGGTATAACACTGAAGCTTTCTTT. It codes for CASSQDPRGYNTEAFF.